This record covers a single T cell receptor beta chain. What it binds is unknown. These data come from a study of CD8+ T cells in alopecia areata. Study-wide results and caveats: Scalp sample sequencing also detects resident alphabeta T cells of normal skin. Tofacitinib significantly decreased scalp clonality and expanded CD8+ clones among top 100.

Once RNA had been extracted, it was reverse transcribed into cDNA to act as the sequencing template. Measured with immunoSEQ multiplex PCR; TCRdb has only the in-frame clones, and not every one. Of more than 150,000 clones listed, about half were seen once; the top ten hold around 9.1%. Noted treatment: oral pan-JAK inhibitor, 5-10 mg twice daily. As part of sample collection, lesional scalp punch biopsies and peripheral blood were taken from alopecia areata patients. The clonotype originates from a human donor with alopecia areata. The sequencing used CD8+ T cells sorted from blood, collected around week 54, from a patient treated with tofacitinib.

The CDR3 DNA sequence: TGCAGCGTTGTGGGGACCTTTACGGGGAGGAACCCGAACACTGAAGCTTTCTTT. Translation: CSVVGTFTGRNPNTEAFF. The chain is built from TRBV29-1 and TRBJ1-1; weak D call: TRBD1 (5 bases). Trimming pared 4 bases from V and 1 base from J, leaving 25 bases between. This CDR3 is 18 amino acids long. CDR1 and CDR2 from the germline V gene are SQVTM and ANQGSEA.